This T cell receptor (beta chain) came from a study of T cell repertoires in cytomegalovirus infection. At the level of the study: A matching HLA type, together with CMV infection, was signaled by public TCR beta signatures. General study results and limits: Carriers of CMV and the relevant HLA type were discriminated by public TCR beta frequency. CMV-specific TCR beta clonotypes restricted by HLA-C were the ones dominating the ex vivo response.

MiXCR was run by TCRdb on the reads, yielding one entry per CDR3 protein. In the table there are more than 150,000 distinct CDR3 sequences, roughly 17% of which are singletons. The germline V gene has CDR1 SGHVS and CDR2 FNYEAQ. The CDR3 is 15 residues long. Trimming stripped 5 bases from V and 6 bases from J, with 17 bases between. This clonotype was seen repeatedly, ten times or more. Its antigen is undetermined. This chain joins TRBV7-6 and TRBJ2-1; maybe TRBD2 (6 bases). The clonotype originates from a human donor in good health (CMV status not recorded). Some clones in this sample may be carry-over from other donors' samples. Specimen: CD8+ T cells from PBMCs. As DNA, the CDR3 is TGTGCCAGCAGCCCCCCCGGGGGTAGTGGCAATGAGCAGTTCTTC. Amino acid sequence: CASSPPGGSGNEQFF.